This passage covers 24 T cell receptor beta chains from one sample sequenced in a study of T-cell memory formation after mild COVID-19. TCRdb analysed the 5' RACE reads with MiXCR anew, one entry per CDR3 protein. The sample has hundreds of thousands of distinct CDR3 sequences, roughly a fifth seen once; the top ten hold 20% to 25%. The sequenced sample was PBMCs or a T cell subset sorted from them (not recorded which). The receptors come from a man younger than 35 who had mild COVID-19 (a few samples of this study predate the infection). Cell type and time point are not known.

This chain links TRBV20-1 with TRBJ1-5; D is unresolved. CDR1 is DFQATT and CDR2 is SNEGSKA in the germline V gene (reference sequence). Trimming removed 3 bases from V and 5 bases from J, with 8 bases in between. The CDR3 runs 12 residues. Here the CDR3 DNA reads TGCAGTGCTAGCGCAGCTTATCAGCCCCAGCATTTT. It codes for CSASAAYQPQHF.

This clonotype occurred a few times. This sequence joins TRBV7-9 and TRBJ2-6; D is unresolved. The V gene's germline CDR1 is SEHNR and CDR2 FQNEAQ (reference sequence). With 3 bases removed from V and 2 bases from J, the gap between germline ends came to 14 bases. This CDR3 is 17 amino acids long. The CDR3 DNA is TGTGCCAGCAGCTTCCTCCGACTGAAGACTGGGGCCAACGTCCTGACTTTC. Protein product: CASSFLRLKTGANVLTF.

The rearrangement joins TRBV4-3 to TRBJ2-3; D may be TRBD1 (6 bases). Germline loops: CDR1 LGHNA, CDR2 YSLEER. The CDR3 has 15 residues. V was pared by 3 bases and J by 2 bases, with 12 bases between. This chain's CDR3 is CASSQIQGATDTQYF. The CDR3 coding sequence is TGCGCCAGCAGCCAGATACAGGGTGCCACAGATACGCAGTATTTT.

This clonotype was picked up a small number of times. V usage is TRBV4-1 and J usage is TRBJ2-7, with 8 nucleotides matching TRBD1. There are 16 residues in the CDR3. The V segment lost 5 bases and the J segment 0 bases; nucleotides outside the gene matches: 9. Germline V lookup: CDR1 MGHRA, CDR2 YSYEKL. CDR3 DNA: TGCGCCAGCAGCACCGGGACAGGCTTTTCCTCCTACGAGCAGTACTTC. This gives the protein CASSTGTGFSSYEQYF.

This clonotype was counted only a few times. This chain links TRBV10-2 with TRBJ2-5, with D maybe TRBD2 (7 bases). Germline V gene lookup returns CDR1 WSHSY and CDR2 SAAADI. Between the trimmed V and J ends, which lost 7 bases and 8 bases, there was a span of 20 bases. There are 14 residues in the CDR3. The CDR3 loop is CASTWGGPRGTQYF. The CDR3 DNA follows: TGCGCCAGCACCTGGGGGGGCCCCCGGGGAACCCAGTACTTC.

This clonotype appeared many times. The rearrangement uses TRBV7-6 and TRBJ2-7; 12 bases fit TRBD2. The CDR3 runs to 16 residues. J gave up 3 bases and V 2 bases, and 5 bases lay outside the gene matches. Germline values: CDR1 SGHVS, CDR2 FNYEAQ. CDR3 loop: CASSLTTSGGHYEQYF. The CDR3 DNA follows: TGTGCCAGCAGCTTAACGACTAGCGGGGGCCACTACGAGCAGTACTTC.

The chain recombines TRBV20-1 with TRBJ1-1; D is perhaps TRBD1 (6 bases). The V end lost 6 bases, the J end lost 2 bases, and 16 bases lay between the germline ends. The CDR3 is 14 residues long. The germline V gene encodes CDR1 DFQATT and CDR2 SNEGSKA (reference sequence). CDR3 sequence (DNA): TGCAGTGCCCCCCGTGGACAGCTCAACACTGAAGCTTTCTTT. It encodes CSAPRGQLNTEAFF.

The chain combines TRBV5-1 with TRBJ2-2, with TRBD1 matching 11 bases. The trim removed 8 bases at V and 7 bases at J, leaving 7 bases unmatched. The CDR3 sequence is 14 residues long. The germline gives CDR1 SGHRS, CDR2 YFSETQ. The CDR3 sequence: CASRTGGYDGELFF. Written as DNA, the CDR3 is TGCGCCAGTAGGACAGGGGGCTACGACGGGGAGCTGTTTTTT.

The gene calls are TRBV7-2 and TRBJ2-7; TRBD1 matches at 7 bases. This CDR3 spans 13 amino acids. Trimming cost V 4 bases and J 6 bases; bases outside gene matches: 6. The germline V gene has CDR1 SGHTA and CDR2 FQGNSA. DNA of the CDR3: TGTGCCAGCAGCTCCGACAGGGCTGGCGAGCAGTACGTC. This sequence encodes CASSSDRAGEQYV.

The chain recombines TRBV19 with TRBJ2-1; maybe TRBD2 (5 bases). Germline CDR1 reads LNHDA; CDR2 reads SQIVND (reference sequence). The CDR3 spans 14 residues. V was shortened by 7 bases and J by 4 bases, with 14 bases between the two germline ends. CDR3 in DNA: TGTGCCAGTACCCCCGGGGAAGGATACAATGAGCAGTTCTTC. It yields the protein CASTPGEGYNEQFF.

This clonotype appeared a few times. The rearrangement joins TRBV5-1 to TRBJ2-5, with TRBD2 matching over 9 bases. This CDR3 spans 15 amino acids. CDR1 is SGHRS and CDR2 is YFSETQ in the germline V gene. The junction had 4 bases not matched to a gene; V was cut back by 2 bases and J by 2 bases. CDR3 in DNA: TGCGCCAGCAGCTTTTTTCTAGCGGGGCAAGAGACCCAGTACTTC. It is translated as CASSFFLAGQETQYF.

This sequence joins TRBV20-1 and TRBJ1-1; TRBD1 matches 7 bases. J gave up 5 bases and V 3 bases, and 3 bases lay outside the gene matches. The length of the CDR3 is 12 residues. Germline lookup yields CDR1 DFQATT and CDR2 SNEGSKA (reference sequence). CDR3 amino acids: CSARTGPTEAFF. CDR3 sequence (DNA): TGCAGTGCTAGGACAGGGCCGACTGAAGCTTTCTTT.

The chain employs TRBV4-1 and TRBJ2-7; D could derive from TRBD1 or TRBD2 (7 bases each). Looked up from germline, CDR1 is MGHRA and CDR2 is YSYEKL. CDR3 length: 16 residues. The V and J ends lost 6 bases and 3 bases respectively, with 21 bases between them. CDR3 nucleotide sequence: TGCGCCAGCAGACCAACACAGGGGACTATCCACTACGAGCAGTACTTC. Protein sequence: CASRPTQGTIHYEQYF.

In this sample, this clonotype turned up many times. The genes are TRBV10-3 and TRBJ2-1; D is undetermined. This CDR3 has 14 residues. The germline CDR1 and CDR2 sequences are ENHRY and SYGVKD. The V and J ends lost 7 bases and 3 bases respectively, with 13 bases between them. CDR3 DNA sequence: TGTGCCATCACCTATAGTGATATCTACAATGAGCAGTTCTTC. This encodes CAITYSDIYNEQFF.

The table lists this clonotype with a few counts. The genes are TRBV5-6 and TRBJ2-2, with TRBD2 as a possible D gene (5 bases). The CDR3 consists of 13 residues. Germline V CDR1 and CDR2: SGHDT, YYEEEE. Trimming took 8 bases from V and 2 from J, leaving 10 bases between them. CDR3 region: CASAGINTGELFF. The CDR3 bases are TGTGCCAGTGCGGGCATAAACACCGGGGAGCTGTTTTTT.

For the CDR3, the DNA is TGTGCCAGCAGCTTAGGAGGACGGACGAAAGCTAACTATGGCTACACCTTC. As protein: CASSLGGRTKANYGYTF. This chain joins TRBV7-9 and TRBJ1-2; no clear D. CDR1 SEHNR and CDR2 FQNEAQ come from the germline V gene (reference sequence). Trimming took 1 base from V and 0 from J, leaving 15 bases between them. This CDR3 has 17 amino acids.

The chain recombines TRBV30 with TRBJ2-5, with D unclear. The ends were cut back, 3 bases at V and 1 base at J, with 9 bases in the middle. The CDR3 sequence is 13 residues long. Germline values: CDR1 GTSNPN, CDR2 SVGIG (reference sequence). CDR3 region: CAWSDPGQETQYF. The CDR3 DNA reads TGTGCCTGGAGCGACCCGGGCCAAGAGACCCAGTACTTC.

In its sample, this clonotype was seen a few times. J is TRBJ1-1 and V is TRBV28; 7 nucleotides align to TRBD1. Trimming took 5 bases from V and 0 from J; bases not matched to a gene: 9. Germline V gene lookup returns CDR1 MDHEN and CDR2 SYDVKM. This CDR3 spans 16 amino acids. CDR3 sequence (DNA): TGTGCCAGCAGTCTACCGGGACAGTTAATGAACACTGAAGCTTTCTTT. Amino acids: CASSLPGQLMNTEAFF. The variable domain in full, with the rest retrieved from reference TRBV28 and TRBJ1-1, is DVKVTQSSRYLVKRTGEKVFLECVQDMDHENMFWYRQDPGLGLRLIYFSYDVKMKEKGDIPEGYSVSREKKERFSLILESASTNQTSMYLCASSLPGQLMNTEAFFGQGTRLTVV.

The sample holds a few counts of this clonotype. The chain uses TRBV29-1 and TRBJ1-1, with unresolved D. Between the trimmed V and J ends, which lost 4 bases and 0 bases, there was a span of 9 bases. Germline loops: CDR1 SQVTM, CDR2 ANQGSEA. The CDR3 loop spans 13 amino acids. The CDR3 loop reads CSVVRRLNTEAFF. DNA for the CDR3: TGCAGCGTTGTTCGGCGATTGAACACTGAAGCTTTCTTT.

This clonotype was counted a few times. V is TRBV5-1 and J is TRBJ2-1, with TRBD1 identical over 11 bases. V lost 2 bases and J lost 6; bases outside the gene matches: 10. The germline gives CDR1 SGHRS, CDR2 YFSETQ. The CDR3 runs 17 residues. CDR3 bases: TGCGCCAGCAGCTTTAGGACAGGGGGCGACTTTGCCAATGAGCAGTTCTTC. Its protein is CASSFRTGGDFANEQFF. Drawing the rest from reference TRBV5-1 and TRBJ2-1, the complete variable domain is KAGVTQTPRYLIKTRGQQVTLSCSPISGHRSVSWYQQTPGQGLQFLFEYFSETQRNKGNFPGRFSGRQFSNSRSEMNVSTLELGDSALYLCASSFRTGGDFANEQFFGPGTRLTVL.

This rearrangement joins TRBV5-1 to TRBJ2-7, with D perhaps matching TRBD1 or TRBD2 (6 bases each). The germline V gene has CDR1 SGHRS and CDR2 YFSETQ. The CDR3 spans 14 residues. Deletions cut 0 bases from V and 2 bases from J, with 9 bases between. The DNA of the CDR3 is TGCGCCAGCAGCTTGGAGGGGGGACCCTACGAGCAGTACTTC. Amino acid sequence: CASSLEGGPYEQYF.

The chain couples TRBV27 to TRBJ2-7; D perhaps matches TRBD2 (6 bases). V was clipped by 3 bases and J by 3 bases, with 21 bases between them. In germline, CDR1 is MNHEY, CDR2 SMNVEV (reference sequence). The CDR3 loop spans 17 amino acids. The CDR3 sequence: CASSFLFGGSLHYEQYF. The CDR3, as DNA: TGTGCCAGCAGTTTCCTGTTTGGGGGGTCCCTCCACTACGAGCAGTACTTC.

This clonotype was seen a handful of times. The chain joins TRBV9 to TRBJ2-7, with unresolved D. The CDR3 consists of 12 residues. CDR1 is SGDLS, CDR2 YYNGEE, per germline. V was shortened by 0 bases and J by 4 bases, with 5 bases between the two germline ends. The CDR3 sequence is CASSVGLYEQYF. CDR3 coding DNA: TGTGCCAGCAGCGTAGGACTTTACGAGCAGTACTTC.

The chain is built from TRBV24-1 and TRBJ2-1, with TRBD2 matching over 8 bases. The V gene end was trimmed by 3 bases and the J gene end by 0 bases; junction bases not matched to a gene: 6. The CDR3 covers 17 residues. CDR1 and CDR2 from the germline V gene are KGHDR and SFDVKD. The DNA of the CDR3 is TGTGCCACCAGTGATCGAAACGGGAGGGGCTCCTACAATGAGCAGTTCTTC. This codes for CATSDRNGRGSYNEQFF.